Listed below are T cell receptor beta chains from one sample, sequenced in a study of T cell responses to AZD1222 COVID-19 vaccine. Sequencing was performed with immunoSEQ multiplex PCR; in TCRdb, only in-frame clones are kept and a portion is missing. Of around 100,000 clones detected, approximately 90% appear once; the ten largest clones hold under 8.5%. The sequencing used peripheral blood, collected on day 0 of AZD1222 vaccination. Receptor source: an adult in good health. CDR3s leave out the opening cysteine and the closing phenylalanine or tryptophan.

TRBJ1-6 TRBV6-6 ASSRRTRTASSYNSPLH
TRBJ2-1 TRBV3-1/TRBV3-2 ASSPRVRNEQF
TRBJ1-2 TRBV6-5 ASSYSGVEGYT
TRBJ2-1 TRBV11-3 ASSLGGRVDNEQF
TRBJ1-3 TRBV15 ATSRDMASSGNTIY
TRBJ2-7 TRBV11-3 ASSSGGLAGEEQY
TRBJ1-6 TRBV29-1 SVATGQDSPLH
TRBJ2-1 TRBV29-1 SVEVLAGIASYNEQF
TRBJ2-2 TRBV5-1 ASSLSSAGTGELF
TRBJ1-5 TRBV30 AWSVGKGRLPQH
TRBJ2-7 TRBV7-2 ASSLAGGQGRPAYEQY
TRBJ1-1 TRBV6-5 ASSLPGQYTEAF
TRBJ2-1 TRBV18 ASSRTSGSSYNEQF
TRBJ2-5 TRBV5-4 ASSLVMGETQY
TRBJ2-7 TRBV5-1 ASSFGGGSEQY
TRBJ1-2 TRBV28 ASRQPGPQLGGYT
TRBJ2-5 TRBV30 AWSVGQRQETQY
TRBJ1-4 TRBV7-9 ASSPSGVQKLF
TRBJ1-1 TRBV5-1 ASSLAEGTEAF
TRBJ1-4 TRBV18 ASSLNPGTGEEKLF
TRBJ1-1 TRBV18 ASSRGQTNTEAF
TRBJ1-2 TRBV5-1 ASSLQGLGDYGYT
TRBJ2-2 TRBV5-6 ASSPTSVPTGELF
TRBJ2-7 TRBV3-1/TRBV3-2 ASSPRQGSAYEQY
TRBJ2-5 TRBV7-2 ASSLGGTQETQY
TRBJ1-4 TRBV5-3 ARSFYARAATNEKLF
TRBJ1-6 TRBV28 ATGTGDSPLH
TRBJ1-5 TRBV4-3 ASSQDNVGDSNQPQH
TRBJ2-2 TRBV28 ASSRPNPGLGGGGELF
TRBJ1-5 TRBV18 ASSLQGGGNQPQH
TRBJ1-5 TRBV5-1 ASSWGTNSNQPQH
TRBJ1-2 TRBV6-5 ASSYGAMGGYT
TRBJ2-7 TRBV6-5 ASSYLAVNYEQY
TRBJ1-2 TRBV5-4 ASSISGAGYGYT
TRBJ1-5 TRBV28 ARPLRGLYQPQH
TRBJ1-1 TRBV19 ASSTLPGQLQPDTEAF
TRBJ2-7 TRBV18 ASSTDRGREQY
TRBJ1-3 TRBV9 ASSLLDRQRDTIY
TRBJ2-7 TRBV6-5 ASSYSSTPWGYEQY
TRBJ1-2 TRBV5-1 ASSPVQGVGYT
TRBJ2-1 TRBV3-1/TRBV3-2 ASSPRGLAGEQF
TRBJ1-4 TRBV4-1 ASSPTLRGPKLF
TRBJ2-5 TRBV25-1 ASSRQGVLQETQY
TRBJ1-1 TRBV4-1 ASSQGSVSTEAF
TRBJ2-5 TRBV5-1 ASSLASGGETQY
TRBJ2-7 TRBV27 ASRGLGSGSGSNEQY
TRBJ2-2 TRBV6-2/TRBV6-3 ASSYRQTNTGELF
TRBJ1-2 TRBV9 ASSEQGAGGYT
TRBJ1-2 TRBV28 ASRGRGRGYT
TRBJ2-7 TRBV28 ASTPPGTGLYEQY
TRBJ2-3 TRBV5-6 ASSLSLADTQY
TRBJ1-4 TRBV7-6 ASSPGGTAGSKLF
TRBJ1-5 TRBV5-1 ASSIGQGNQPQH
TRBJ2-7 TRBV5-6 ASSLVRSYEQY
TRBJ2-7 TRBV7-2 ASSLKGIYEQY
TRBJ2-7 TRBV27 ASSYLQNYLY
TRBJ1-3 TRBV3-1/TRBV3-2 ASSPTQGFFGNTIY
TRBJ2-3 TRBV30 AWDRGQGETDTQY
TRBJ1-1 TRBV6-1 ASRSPGYTEAF
TRBJ2-2 TRBV6-5 ASTDYGELF